This T cell receptor (beta chain) was sequenced during a study of blood T cell repertoires in COVID-19. Study details: Material from acute and convalescent COVID-19 was sourced from the United States, Italy and Spain. PBMCs, B-cell-depleted T cells, or T cells were the source of the cDNA or gDNA that made up the material.

The CDR3 contains 17 residues. V lost 1 base and J lost 6, with 16 bases in between. Germline V gene data show CDR1 as SGHNT and CDR2 as YENEEA. Original processing methods: The assay estimated nucleated cells by amplifying reference gene primers. Repertoires were generated with immunoSEQ multiplex PCR, while TCRdb's copy carries only in-frame clones and drops some. V and J calls and clone size are as listed in that table; D and trimming were resolved from the DNA. The table has 200,000 to 300,000 clones, 80% to 90% seen once. The receptor was isolated from a man aged 25-45 years with active or convalescent COVID-19. Sequenced: peripheral blood. This chain links TRBV11-3 with TRBJ1-6; perhaps TRBD1 as D (5 bases). The CDR3 sequence is CASSLGYGGVPNSPLHF. The DNA of the CDR3 is TGTGCCAGCAGCTTAGGATACGGAGGGGTCCCTAATTCACCCCTCCACTTT. The variable domain in full, with the rest retrieved from reference TRBV11-3 and TRBJ1-6, is EAGVVQSPRYKIIEKKQPVAFWCNPISGHNTLYWYLQNLGQGPELLIRYENEEAVDDSQLPKDRFSAERLKGVDSTLKIQPAELGDSAVYLCASSLGYGGVPNSPLHFGNGTRLTVT.